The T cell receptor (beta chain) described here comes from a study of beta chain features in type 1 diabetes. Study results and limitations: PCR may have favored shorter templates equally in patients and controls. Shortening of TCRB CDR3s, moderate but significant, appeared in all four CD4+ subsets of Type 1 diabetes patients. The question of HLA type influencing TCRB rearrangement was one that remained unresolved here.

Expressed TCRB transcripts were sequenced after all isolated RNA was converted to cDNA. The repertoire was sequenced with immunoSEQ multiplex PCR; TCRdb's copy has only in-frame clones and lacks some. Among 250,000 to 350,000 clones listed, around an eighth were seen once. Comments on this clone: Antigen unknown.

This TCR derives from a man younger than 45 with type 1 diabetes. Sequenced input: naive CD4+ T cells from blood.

This CDR3 is CASSLARGHTEAFF. In nucleotides, the CDR3 is TGTGCCAGCAGCTTAGCCAGGGGGCACACTGAAGCTTTCTTT. The rearrangement uses TRBV7-9 and TRBJ1-1, with TRBD1 matching 8 bases. The CDR3 has 14 residues. The germline CDR1 and CDR2 sequences are SEHNR and FQNEAQ (reference sequence). Trimming at V came to 0 bases and at J to 3 bases, leaving 0 bases not matched to a gene.